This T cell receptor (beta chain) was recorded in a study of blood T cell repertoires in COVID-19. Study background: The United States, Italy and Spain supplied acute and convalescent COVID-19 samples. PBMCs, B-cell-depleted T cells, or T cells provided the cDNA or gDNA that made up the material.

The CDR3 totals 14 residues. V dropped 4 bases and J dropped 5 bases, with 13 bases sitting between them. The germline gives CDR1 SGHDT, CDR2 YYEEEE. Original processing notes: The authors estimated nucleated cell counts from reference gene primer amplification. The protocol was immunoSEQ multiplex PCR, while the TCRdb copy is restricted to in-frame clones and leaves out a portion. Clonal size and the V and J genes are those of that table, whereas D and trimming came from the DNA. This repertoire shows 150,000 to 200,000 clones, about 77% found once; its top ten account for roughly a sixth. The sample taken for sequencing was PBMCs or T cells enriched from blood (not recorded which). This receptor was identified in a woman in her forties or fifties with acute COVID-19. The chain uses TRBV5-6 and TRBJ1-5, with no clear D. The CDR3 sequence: CASSLANIDQPQHF. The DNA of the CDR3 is TGTGCCAGCAGCCTAGCGAATATCGATCAGCCCCAGCATTTT.